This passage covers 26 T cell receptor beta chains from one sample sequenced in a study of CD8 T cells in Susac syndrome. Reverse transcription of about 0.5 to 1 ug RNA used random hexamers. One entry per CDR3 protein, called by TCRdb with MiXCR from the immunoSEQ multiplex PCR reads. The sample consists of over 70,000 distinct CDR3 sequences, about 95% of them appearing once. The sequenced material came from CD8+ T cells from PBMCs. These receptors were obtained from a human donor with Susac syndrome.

The CDR3 loop reads CASSQEVGPYNEQFF. The DNA for the CDR3 is TGTGCCAGCAGCCAAGAGGTTGGCCCCTACAATGAGCAGTTCTTC. The chain employs TRBV14 and TRBJ2-1; D not certain. Trimming left V 0 bases short and J 2 bases short, with 8 bases between. The CDR3 runs to 15 residues. Germline V lookup: CDR1 SGHDN, CDR2 FVKESK.

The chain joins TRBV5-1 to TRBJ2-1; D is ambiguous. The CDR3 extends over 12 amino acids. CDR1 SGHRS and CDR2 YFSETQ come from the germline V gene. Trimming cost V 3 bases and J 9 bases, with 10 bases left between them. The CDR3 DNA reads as TGCGCCAGCAGCTCTGGACGGAGTGAGCAGTTCTTC. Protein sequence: CASSSGRSEQFF. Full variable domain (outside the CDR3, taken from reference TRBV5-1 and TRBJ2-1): KAGVTQTPRYLIKTRGQQVTLSCSPISGHRSVSWYQQTPGQGLQFLFEYFSETQRNKGNFPGRFSGRQFSNSRSEMNVSTLELGDSALYLCASSSGRSEQFFGPGTRLTVL.

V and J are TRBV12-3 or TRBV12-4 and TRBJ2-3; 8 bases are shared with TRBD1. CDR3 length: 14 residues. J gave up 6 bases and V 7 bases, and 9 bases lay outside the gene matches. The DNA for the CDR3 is TGTGCCAGCATGACAGGGGTATCGTCGGATACGCAGTATTTT. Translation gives CASMTGVSSDTQYF.

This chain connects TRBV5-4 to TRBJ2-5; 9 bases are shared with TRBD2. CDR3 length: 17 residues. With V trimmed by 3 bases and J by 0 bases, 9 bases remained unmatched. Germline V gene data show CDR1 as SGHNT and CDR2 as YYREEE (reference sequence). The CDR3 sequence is CASSSGLLAGYQETQYF. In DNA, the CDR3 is TGTGCCAGCAGCTCGGGTCTTCTAGCGGGGTACCAAGAGACCCAGTACTTC.

The CDR3: CASSHGLTATDTQYF. Written as DNA, the CDR3 is TGCGCCAGCAGCCATGGCTTGACGGCCACAGATACGCAGTATTTT. The chain joins TRBV4-3 to TRBJ2-3; no firm D call. CDR3 length: 15 amino acids. V dropped 3 bases and J dropped 2 bases, with 12 bases sitting between them. Germline CDR1 reads LGHNA; CDR2 reads YSLEER.

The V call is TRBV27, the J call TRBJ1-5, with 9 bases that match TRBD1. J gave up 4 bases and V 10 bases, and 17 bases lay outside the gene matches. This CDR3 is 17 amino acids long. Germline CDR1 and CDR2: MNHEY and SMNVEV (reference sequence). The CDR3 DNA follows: TGTGCCAAACATGTCGGACGGGGACAGGGAGGGAATCAGCCCCAGCATTTT. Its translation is CAKHVGRGQGGNQPQHF.

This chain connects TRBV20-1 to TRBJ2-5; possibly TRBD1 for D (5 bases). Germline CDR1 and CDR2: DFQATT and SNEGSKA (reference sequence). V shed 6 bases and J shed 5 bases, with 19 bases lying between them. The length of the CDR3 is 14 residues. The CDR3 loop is CSAGATTPRETQYF. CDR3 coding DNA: TGCAGTGCAGGGGCTACCACCCCAAGGGAGACCCAGTACTTC.

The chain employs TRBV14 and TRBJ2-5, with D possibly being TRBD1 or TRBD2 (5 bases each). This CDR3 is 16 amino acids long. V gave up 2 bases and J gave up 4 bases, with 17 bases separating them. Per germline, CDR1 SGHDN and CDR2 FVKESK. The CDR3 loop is CASSQYQAGSRETQYF. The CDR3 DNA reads TGTGCCAGCAGCCAATACCAGGCAGGGAGTCGAGAGACCCAGTACTTC.

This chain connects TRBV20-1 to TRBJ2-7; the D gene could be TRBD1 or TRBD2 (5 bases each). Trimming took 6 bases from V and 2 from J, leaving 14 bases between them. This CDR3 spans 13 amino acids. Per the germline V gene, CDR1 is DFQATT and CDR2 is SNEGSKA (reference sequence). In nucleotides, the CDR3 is TGCAGTGCCAGGGCGGGTTGGGCCTACGAGCAGTACTTC. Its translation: CSARAGWAYEQYF.

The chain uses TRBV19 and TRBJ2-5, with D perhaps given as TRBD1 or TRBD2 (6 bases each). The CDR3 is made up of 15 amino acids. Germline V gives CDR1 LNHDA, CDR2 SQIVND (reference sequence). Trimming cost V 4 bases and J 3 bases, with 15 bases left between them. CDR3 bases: TGTGCCAGTAGTAAATGGAAGGGGGGAGAAGAGACCCAGTACTTC. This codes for CASSKWKGGEETQYF.

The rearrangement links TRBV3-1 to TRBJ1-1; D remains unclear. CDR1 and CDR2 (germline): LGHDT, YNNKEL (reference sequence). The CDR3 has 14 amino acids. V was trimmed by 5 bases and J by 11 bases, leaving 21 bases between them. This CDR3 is CASSTRSSRMRAFF. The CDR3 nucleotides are TGTGCCAGCAGCACAAGGTCCAGTCGAATGCGGGCTTTCTTT.

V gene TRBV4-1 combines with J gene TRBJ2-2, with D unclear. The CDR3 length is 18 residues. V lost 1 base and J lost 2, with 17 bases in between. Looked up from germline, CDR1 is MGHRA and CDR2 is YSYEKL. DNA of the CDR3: TGCGCCAGCAGCCAAGTTTTTGTGGCGATGTTAAACACCGGGGAGCTGTTTTTT. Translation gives CASSQVFVAMLNTGELFF.

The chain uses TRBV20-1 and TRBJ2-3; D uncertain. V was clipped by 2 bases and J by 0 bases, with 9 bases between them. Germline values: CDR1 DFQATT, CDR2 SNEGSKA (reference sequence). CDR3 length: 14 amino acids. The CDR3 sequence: CSARNPTSTDTQYF. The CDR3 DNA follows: TGCAGTGCTAGAAACCCGACTAGCACAGATACGCAGTATTTT.

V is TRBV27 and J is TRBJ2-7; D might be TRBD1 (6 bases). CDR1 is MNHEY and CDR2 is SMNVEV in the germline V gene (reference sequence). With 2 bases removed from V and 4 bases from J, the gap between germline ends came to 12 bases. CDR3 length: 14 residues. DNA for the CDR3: TGTGCCAGCAGTTTACTAGCAGGGGAATACGAGCAGTACTTC. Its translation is CASSLLAGEYEQYF.

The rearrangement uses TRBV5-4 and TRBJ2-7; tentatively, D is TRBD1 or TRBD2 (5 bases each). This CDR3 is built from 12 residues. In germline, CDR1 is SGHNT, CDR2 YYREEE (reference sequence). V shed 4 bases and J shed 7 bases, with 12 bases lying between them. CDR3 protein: CASSPGGGEQYF. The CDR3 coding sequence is TGTGCCAGCAGCCCGGGTGGGGGTGAGCAGTACTTC. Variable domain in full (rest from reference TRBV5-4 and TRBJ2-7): ETGVTQSPTHLIKTRGQQVTLRCSSQSGHNTVSWYQQALGQGPQFIFQYYREEENGRGNFPPRFSGLQFPNYSSELNVNALELDDSALYLCASSPGGGEQYFGPGTRLTVT.

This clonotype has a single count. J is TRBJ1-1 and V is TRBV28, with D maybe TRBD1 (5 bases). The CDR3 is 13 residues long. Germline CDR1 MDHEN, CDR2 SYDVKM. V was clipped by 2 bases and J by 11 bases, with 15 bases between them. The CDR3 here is CASSLTRSGRAFF. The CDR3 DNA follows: TGTGCCAGCAGTTTAACCAGGTCAGGGCGGGCTTTCTTT.

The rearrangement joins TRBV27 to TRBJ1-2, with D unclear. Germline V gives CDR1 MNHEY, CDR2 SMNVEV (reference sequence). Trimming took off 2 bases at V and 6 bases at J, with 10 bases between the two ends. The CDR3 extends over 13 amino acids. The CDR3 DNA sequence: TGTGCCAGCAGTTTAGTGTCCGGGGATGGCTACACCTTC. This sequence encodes CASSLVSGDGYTF.

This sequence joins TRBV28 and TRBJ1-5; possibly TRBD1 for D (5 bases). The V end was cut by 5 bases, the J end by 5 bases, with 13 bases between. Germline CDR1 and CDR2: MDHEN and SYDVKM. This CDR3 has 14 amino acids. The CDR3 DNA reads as TGTGCCAGCAGTCCGGGGGTAAGATATCAGCCCCAGCATTTT. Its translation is CASSPGVRYQPQHF.

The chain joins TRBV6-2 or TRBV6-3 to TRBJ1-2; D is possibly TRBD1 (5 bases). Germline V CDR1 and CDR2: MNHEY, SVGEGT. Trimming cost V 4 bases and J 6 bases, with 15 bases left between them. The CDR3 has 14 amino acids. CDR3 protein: CASSSGTAFHGYTF. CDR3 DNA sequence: TGTGCCAGCAGTTCCGGGACCGCCTTTCATGGCTACACCTTC.

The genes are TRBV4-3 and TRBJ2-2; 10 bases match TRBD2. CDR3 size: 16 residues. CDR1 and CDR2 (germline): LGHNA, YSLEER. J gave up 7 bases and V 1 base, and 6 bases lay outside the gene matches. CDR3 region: CASSQALAGEHGELFF. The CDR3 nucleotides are TGCGCCAGCAGCCAAGCGCTAGCGGGGGAACACGGGGAGCTGTTTTTT.

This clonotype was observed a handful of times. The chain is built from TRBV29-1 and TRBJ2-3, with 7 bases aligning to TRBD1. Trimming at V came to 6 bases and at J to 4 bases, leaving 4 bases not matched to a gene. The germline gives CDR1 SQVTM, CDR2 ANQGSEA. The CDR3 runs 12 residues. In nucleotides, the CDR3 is TGCAGCGTAACGAGGGGGCCAGATACGCAGTATTTT. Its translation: CSVTRGPDTQYF.

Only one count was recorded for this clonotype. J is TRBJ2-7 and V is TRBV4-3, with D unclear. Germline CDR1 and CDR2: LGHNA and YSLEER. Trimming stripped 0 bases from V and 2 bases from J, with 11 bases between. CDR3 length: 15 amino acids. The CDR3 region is CASSQDGTEAYEQYF. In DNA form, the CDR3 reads TGCGCCAGCAGCCAAGATGGTACAGAGGCCTACGAGCAGTACTTC.

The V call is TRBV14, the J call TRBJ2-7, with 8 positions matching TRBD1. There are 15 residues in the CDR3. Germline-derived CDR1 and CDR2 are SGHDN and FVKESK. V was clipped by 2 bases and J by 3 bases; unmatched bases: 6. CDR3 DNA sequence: TGTGCCAGCAGCCAATTAGACAGGGGAGACTACGAGCAGTACTTC. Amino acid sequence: CASSQLDRGDYEQYF.

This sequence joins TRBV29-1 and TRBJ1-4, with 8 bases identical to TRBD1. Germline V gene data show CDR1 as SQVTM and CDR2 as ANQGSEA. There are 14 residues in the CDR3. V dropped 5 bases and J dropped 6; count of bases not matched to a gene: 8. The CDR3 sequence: CSVSLDRADEKLFF. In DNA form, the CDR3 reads TGCAGCGTTAGCCTGGACAGGGCAGATGAAAAACTGTTTTTT.

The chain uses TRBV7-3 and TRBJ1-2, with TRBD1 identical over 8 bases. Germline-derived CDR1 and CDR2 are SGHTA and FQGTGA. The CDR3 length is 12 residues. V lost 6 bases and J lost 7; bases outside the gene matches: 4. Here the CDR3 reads CASSDRGGGYTF. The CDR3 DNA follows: TGTGCCAGCAGTGACAGGGGAGGTGGCTACACCTTC. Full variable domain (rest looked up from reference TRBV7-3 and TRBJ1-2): GAGVSQTPSNKVTEKGKYVELRCDPISGHTALYWYRQSLGQGPEFLIYFQGTGAADDSGLPNDRFFAVRPEGSVSTLKIQRTERGDSAVYLCASSDRGGGYTFGSGTRLTVV.

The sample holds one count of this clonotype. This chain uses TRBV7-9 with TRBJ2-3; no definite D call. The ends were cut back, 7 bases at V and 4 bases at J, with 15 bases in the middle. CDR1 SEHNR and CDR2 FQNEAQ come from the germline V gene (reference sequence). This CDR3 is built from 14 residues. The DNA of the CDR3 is TGTGCCAGCACCCACCCCGGGCTTTCAGATACGCAGTATTTT. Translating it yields CASTHPGLSDTQYF.